The sequence of this T cell receptor beta chain was determined in a study of T-cell reconstitution after alpha-beta-depleted transplantation in children. Molecular barcoding with unique molecular identifiers was used for the TCRbeta library. TCRdb redid the calling of the PCR reads with MiXCR, one entry per CDR3 protein. The sample lists roughly 200,000 distinct CDR3 sequences, roughly 15% seen once, with less than 15% in the top ten. Looked up from germline, CDR1 is SGHNT and CDR2 is YENEEA. With 5 bases removed from V and 1 base from J, the gap between germline ends came to 10 bases. The CDR3 is 14 residues long. At least ten counts were recorded for this clonotype.

The gene calls are TRBV11-3 and TRBJ2-3; no definite D call. Source: PBMCs from the stem cell graft donor, taken from the stem cell graft. The sequence was obtained from a human donor who donated a stem cell graft to a child with acute lymphoblastic leukemia. CDR3 protein: CASSPLRGTDTQYF. The CDR3 DNA reads TGTGCCAGCAGCCCTCTCCGGGGCACAGATACGCAGTATTTT.